This TCR beta chain was captured in a study of cytomegalovirus exposure and HLA in healthy donors. Study observations and caveats: In an earlier analysis, most TCR beta V segments were productive about 87% or about 30% of the time. Later analysis showed TCR association rates varying by HLA locus, highest for DRB1 and lowest for HLA-C. The study had only CMV serostatus as immune exposure information.

This clone turned up a few times. Its target is not known. PCR used 60 Vbeta primers and 13 Jbeta primers. Here immunoSEQ multiplex PCR was the method, and the copy in TCRdb shows in-frame clones only, minus some. In the table there are about 190,000 clones, roughly 84% of which are singletons. Germline V lookup: CDR1 MRHNA, CDR2 SNTAGT. V was cut by 8 bases and J by 4 bases, with 18 bases left in between. There are 15 residues in the CDR3. The V gene is TRBV6-4, the J gene TRBJ1-5; possible D gene TRBD1, 5 bases. The sample comprised PBMCs. The receptor's source is a boy between 5 and 17 years old in good health and CMV-seronegative. The DNA of the CDR3 is TGTGCCAGCGCCAAGTCAGGGCAGGGAAATCAGCCCCAGCATTTT. Translated, it gives CASAKSGQGNQPQHF.